This T cell receptor (beta chain) was observed in a study of blood T cell repertoires in COVID-19. The overall study: Specimens from acute and convalescent COVID-19 originated in the United States, Italy and Spain.

The CDR3 contains 14 residues. Germline CDR1 and CDR2: MNHEY and SVGAGI. J gave up 3 bases and V 5 bases, and 6 bases lay outside the gene matches. TCRdb keeps only in-frame clones here, not all; method: immunoSEQ multiplex PCR. The sample records 200,000 or so clones, about 87% being singletons. This clone has only one observation. Specimen: peripheral blood. The chain links TRBV6-5 to TRBJ2-7; 8 positions match TRBD1. The sequence derives from a man between 65 and 79 years old with acute or convalescent COVID-19. The CDR3 DNA sequence: TGTGCCAGCAGTCTCCGAACAGGGGGCTACGAGCAGTACTTC. It specifies CASSLRTGGYEQYF.